This is a list of T cell receptor beta chains from one sample in a study of chemoradiotherapy in HPV16-positive cancers. Measured with immunoSEQ multiplex PCR; TCRdb has only the in-frame clones, and not every one. The sample lists around 1,200 clones, more than 35% occurring once. This sample was gathered from a patient who underwent chemoradiotherapy. Source of these receptors: a human donor with HPV-associated anogenital cancer. The CDR3 runs from the conserved cysteine through the conserved F or W. The D gene is left open where the match is weak.

V gene	CDR3 length	D gene	J gene	CDR3 protein
TRBV9	15	TRBD2	TRBJ2-1	CASSPGLAGSNEQFF
TRBV9	14	.	TRBJ2-5	CASSVGGPRETQYF
TRBV7-8	13	.	TRBJ1-1	CASSFGANTEAFF
TRBV7-9	14	.	TRBJ2-7	CASRDGGSSYEQYF
TRBV18	15	.	TRBJ1-1	CASSPFRGSDTEAFF
TRBV25-1	15	TRBD1	TRBJ2-5	CASSEQGAFQETQYF
TRBV27	14	.	TRBJ1-5	CASSPRPGNQPQHF
TRBV1	16	.	TRBJ1-6	CTSSQGRCTYNSPLHF
TRBV27	15	.	TRBJ2-1	CASRSTGGGYNEQFF
TRBV30	13	.	TRBJ1-1	CAWRGQPGTEAFF
TRBV6-1	15	.	TRBJ2-7	CASSEADGGPYEQYF
TRBV7-9	15	.	TRBJ1-5	CASSKGLDSNQPQHF
TRBV7-6	15	TRBD1	TRBJ2-7	CASSTPGQGLYEQYF
TRBV6-1	13	.	TRBJ2-7	CANWDAARDEQYF
TRBV9	16	.	TRBJ2-5	CASSQRDWPSGETQYF
TRBV20-1	11	.	TRBJ1-2	CSAREIYGYTF
TRBV10-3	13	.	TRBJ1-2	CANSQLANYGYTF
TRBV4-1	16	.	TRBJ1-1	CASSQEPIVGVTEAFF
TRBV5-1	15	.	TRBJ2-1	CASRADSGSYNEQFF
TRBV27	12	.	TRBJ2-1	CASSFVGGEQFF
TRBV12-5	16	TRBD1	TRBJ2-7	CASGSVTGPLGYEQYF
TRBV7-9	16	TRBD2	TRBJ2-2	CASSSLAGGGTGELFF
TRBV5-6	15	.	TRBJ1-6	CASSPDGGYNSPLHF
TRBV5-1	17	TRBD2	TRBJ2-3	CASSLTGVAGGPDTQYF
TRBV6-5	13	.	TRBJ1-2	CASSLRGGYGYTF
TRBV6-4	16	TRBD1	TRBJ2-1	CASSEKGQGAYNEQFF
TRBV2	15	.	TRBJ1-5	CASSQGLESIQPQHF